The T cell receptor (beta chain) described here comes from a study of cytomegalovirus exposure and HLA in healthy donors. The PCR contained 60 Vbeta and 13 Jbeta primers. The data were produced by immunoSEQ multiplex PCR, yet TCRdb's version contains in-frame clones alone and is incomplete. The data show 200,000 to 250,000 clones, with about 74% seen just once and 1.8% held by the top ten. The sample comprised PBMCs. The TCR originated in a woman in her 30s in good health and CMV-seronegative.

CDR3 nucleotide sequence: TGTGCCTCAGACAGGCAGAACACTGAAGCTTTCTTT. Amino acids: CASDRQNTEAFF. J is TRBJ1-1 and V is TRBV30; TRBD1 might be the D (6 bases). The CDR3 has 12 amino acids. V lost 7 bases to trimming and J lost 1 base, with 10 bases between them. Germline V gives CDR1 GTSNPN, CDR2 SVGIG (reference sequence).